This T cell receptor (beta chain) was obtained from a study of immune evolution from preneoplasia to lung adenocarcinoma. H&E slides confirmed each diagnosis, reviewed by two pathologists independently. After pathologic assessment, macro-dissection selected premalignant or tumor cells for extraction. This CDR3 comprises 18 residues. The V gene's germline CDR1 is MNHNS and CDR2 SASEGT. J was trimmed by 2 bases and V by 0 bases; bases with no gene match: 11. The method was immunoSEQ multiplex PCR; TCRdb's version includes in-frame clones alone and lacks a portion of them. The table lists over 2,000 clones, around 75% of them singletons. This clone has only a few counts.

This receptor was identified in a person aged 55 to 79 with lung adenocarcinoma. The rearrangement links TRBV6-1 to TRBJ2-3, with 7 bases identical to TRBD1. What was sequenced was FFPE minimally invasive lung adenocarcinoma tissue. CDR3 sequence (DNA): TGTGCCAGCAGTGAAGCAGGGGGCGCTGGTCCCCCCACAGATACGCAGTATTTT. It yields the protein CASSEAGGAGPPTDTQYF.